This T cell receptor beta chain was observed in a study of tumor-infiltrating lymphocytes in primary liver carcinoma (dated by TCRdb to 2016 to 2017). Describing the broader study: Between late 2015 and March 2016, several patients in China with histopathologically diagnosed primary liver carcinoma had their tumors surgically resected. Of the five patients (three men and two women, aged 30 to 69 years), four had hepatocellular carcinoma and one had combined HCC and intrahepatic cholangiocarcinoma. The tumors of the five patients were staged as T1-T3 N0M0, with maximum diameters ranging from 4.2 to 10 cm. Each sample produced roughly 3.65 to 7.13 million productive TCRbeta reads, and read depth showed no significant difference between tissue types. TCRbeta repertoire sequencing, expression microarrays and whole-exome sequencing were combined in the study across five regions of each liver tumor, with adjacent normal tissue and blood also included. A total of roughly 35 specimens from 5 patients underwent TCRbeta repertoire sequencing, comprising around 25 tumor regions, 5 adjacent noncancerous liver tissues and 5 peripheral blood samples. Repertoires from technical replicates were highly reproducible, with mean shared-clone rates about 0.9 and correlation coefficients above 0.95. The paper as a whole reports these results and caveats: Pairs of tumor regions showed greater repertoire overlap (mean about 35%) than tumor-adjacent pairs (approximately 17%) or tumor-blood pairs (roughly 14%), which is consistent with antigen-driven expansion. Bulk unsorted samples precluded comparing CD4+ and CD8+ T cell repertoires. Compared with blood, tumors had a significantly larger share of the repertoire taken up by the top 250 clones (p = 0.039). The study included only four to six patients, and the authors note findings should be validated in a larger study. Only the TCR beta chain was sequenced, which likely underestimates true repertoire diversity because unpaired alpha chains were not captured.

The CDR3 spans 13 residues, from the cysteine through the phenylalanine. Left in the record is the CDR3 DNA by itself, 39 bases read in frame from the first base. Unmatched junction bases come to 7, with V trimmed by 11 bases and J by 0 bases. TCRbeta-specific cDNA was reverse-transcribed from 500 ng total RNA using a constant-region primer and ProtoScript II reverse transcriptase. Three nested multiplex PCR rounds, following a slightly modified ARM-PCR procedure, were used to build the TCRbeta libraries. Each of the first two PCR rounds ran for approximately 10 cycles and used multiplex TRBV1-TRBV30 forward primers together with a Cbeta reverse primer. A final 25-cycle PCR with Deep VentR polymerase added sample barcodes and Illumina adapters. Amplicons of 200-500 bp were gel-purified with a QIAquick gel extraction kit before sequencing. An Illumina HiSeq 2500 was used to sequence the TCRbeta amplicons with 250-bp paired-end reads. The study's processing was this. To recover full CDR3 sequences, reads were quality-trimmed using Trimmomatic v0.33 and paired reads were then merged using FLASH v1.2.11. V, D and J germline segments were assigned to the rearranged TCRbeta sequences by MiGEC v1.2.1b. Clonotype statistics and Shannon-Wiener diversity indices were calculated with VDJtools v1.0.0. To reduce sampling bias, subsequent analyses other than the diversity analysis used only the 250 most abundant clonotypes in each sample. The raw public data were reprocessed by TCRdb itself: fastp quality trimming at Q25, MiXCR clonotype calling, in-frame beta chains only. Rows matching on CDR3 protein sequence are summarized as one entry with the most common DNA and genes. TCRdb, not the original authors, processed these V and J calls. The sample has 320,000 or so distinct CDR3 sequences on record, 55% to 65% of them singletons. The biggest ten clones account for more than 8.5% of the sample.

In its sample, this clonotype was seen many times. This clone's antigen is unknown. Base-call qualities are not available, and no considerably larger clone is one nucleotide away. Blood RNA was extracted from unsorted whole blood with TRIzol reagent; germline DNA came from the DNeasy Blood & Tissue kit. At the time of sampling, the patients had chronic HBV infection and had not received any treatment. Before surgery, approximately 4 milliliters of peripheral blood were drawn into K2EDTA tubes. The rearranged segments are TRBV12-3 or TRBV12-4 and TRBJ2-7; 7 junctional bases match TRBD2. The material sequenced was peripheral blood. This clonotype originated in a man aged 35-49 years with primary liver carcinoma and hepatitis B virus infection. Here is the DNA: TGTGCCTCCCTGAGCGGGGTCTCCTACGAGCAGTACTTC. Its protein is CASLSGVSYEQYF.